One and the same sample provided the 24 T cell receptor beta chains below, sequenced in a study of blood T cell repertoires in COVID-19. Assay: immunoSEQ multiplex PCR; the TCRdb copy retains only in-frame clones and omits some. The data show 200,000 to 250,000 clones, around 82% seen once. Sequencing was done on a sample of PBMCs or T cells enriched from blood (not recorded which). These receptor sequences come from a woman aged 40 to 49 with acute COVID-19.

The chain combines TRBV6-2 or TRBV6-3 with TRBJ2-2, with a tentative D call TRBD2 (5 bases). The germline CDR1 and CDR2 sequences are MNHEY and SVGEGT. The V gene lost 6 bases and the J gene lost 5 bases, with 16 bases spanning the gap. The CDR3 is 15 residues long. This CDR3 is CASSNRGGRTGELFF. For the CDR3, the DNA is TGTGCCAGCAGCAACCGCGGCGGGCGTACCGGGGAGCTGTTTTTT.

The chain is built from TRBV4-3 and TRBJ1-2, with 7 bases fitting TRBD1. Germline values: CDR1 LGHNA, CDR2 YSLEER. The J segment lost 1 base and the V segment lost 6 bases, leaving 11 bases of the junction unmatched. The CDR3 has 16 residues. CDR3 DNA sequence: TGCGCCAGCAGTTTACGGCCACAGGGGCTTAACTATGGCTACACCTTC. Its translation: CASSLRPQGLNYGYTF.

The V gene is TRBV20-1, the J gene TRBJ2-5, with 16 bases identical to TRBD2. V dropped 3 bases and J dropped 3; count of bases not matched to a gene: 10. CDR1 DFQATT and CDR2 SNEGSKA come from the germline V gene (reference sequence). CDR3 length: 18 residues. The CDR3 coding sequence is TGCAGTGCTAGTAATCCGGGACTAGCGGGAGGGAAGAAAGAGACCCAGTACTTC. It yields the protein CSASNPGLAGGKKETQYF.

A few counts support this clone. J is TRBJ2-1 and V is TRBV5-1, with 13 bases matching TRBD2. The CDR3 covers 18 residues. V shed 3 bases, J shed 1 base, and the junction held 7 bases outside the gene matches. Germline CDR1 SGHRS, CDR2 YFSETQ. The CDR3 DNA reads as TGCGCCAGCAGCTCCGGACTAGCGGGAGCCGCGTCCTACAATGAGCAGTTCTTC. Its protein is CASSSGLAGAASYNEQFF.

This clone has more than one count but fewer than ten. The rearrangement links TRBV5-4 to TRBJ1-2; D is unclear. The length of the CDR3 is 16 residues. Germline V CDR1 and CDR2: SGHNT, YYREEE (reference sequence). V lost 4 bases, J lost 4 bases, and 20 bases lay in between. CDR3 sequence reads: CASSPSRSGIGYGYTF. In DNA form, the CDR3 reads TGTGCCAGCAGCCCCTCGCGTAGCGGAATCGGCTATGGCTACACCTTC.

CDR3 DNA sequence: TGTGCCAGCAGTCCGGACAGGGGGCTTTCAGATACGCAGTATTTT. As protein: CASSPDRGLSDTQYF. The chain carries TRBV6-5 and TRBJ2-3; 11 bases map to TRBD1. Germline lookup yields CDR1 MNHEY and CDR2 SVGAGI. This CDR3 comprises 15 residues. The J segment lost 4 bases and the V segment lost 5 bases, leaving 5 bases of the junction unmatched.

Comment on this clone: A much bigger clone sits one base away, suggesting this may be a read error. Other DNA sequences of this sample code for an identical CDR3. The chain joins TRBV12-3 or TRBV12-4 to TRBJ1-1, with D tentatively TRBD1 (5 bases). This CDR3 spans 13 amino acids. V gave up 3 bases and J gave up 1 base, with 6 bases separating them. The CDR3 region is CASSLQGNTEAFF. The DNA of the CDR3 is TGTGCCAGCAGTTTGCAGGGGAACACTGAAGCTTTCTTT.

This rearrangement joins TRBV10-3 to TRBJ2-4; 8 nucleotides match TRBD2. CDR3 length: 16 amino acids. CDR1 is ENHRY and CDR2 is SYGVKD in the germline V gene. J lost 3 bases, V lost 4 bases, and 8 bases had no gene match. As DNA, the CDR3 is TGTGCCATCAGTGCGGGGGGGCCTGTAGGCAAAAACATTCAGTACTTC. It is translated as CAISAGGPVGKNIQYF.

The rearrangement links TRBV7-3 to TRBJ2-1, with 7 bases aligning to TRBD2. After removal of 1 base from V and 6 bases from J, the junction contained 6 bases not matched to a gene. The CDR3 consists of 15 residues. Looked up from germline, CDR1 is SGHTA and CDR2 is FQGTGA. CDR3 in amino acids: CASSLRLAETNEQFF. CDR3 coding DNA: TGTGCCAGCAGCTTAAGGCTAGCGGAGACCAATGAGCAGTTCTTC.

The chain recombines TRBV3-1 (or the pseudogene TRBV3-2) with TRBJ2-2; TRBD1 agrees at 8 bases. Germline CDR1 and CDR2: LGHDT and YNNKEL (reference sequence). V lost 1 base to trimming and J lost 5 bases; unmatched junction nucleotides: 9. The CDR3 spans 17 residues. The CDR3 nucleotides read TGTGCCAGCAGCCAAGTACCTCAGGGGGCAGGTACCGGGGAGCTGTTTTTT. This gives the protein CASSQVPQGAGTGELFF.

This clone has just one count. The chain carries TRBV14 and TRBJ2-6; no reliable D call. The V gene's germline CDR1 is SGHDN and CDR2 FVKESK. The CDR3 loop spans 13 amino acids. V gave up 6 bases and J gave up 1 base, with 4 bases separating them. The CDR3 nucleotides read TGTGCCAGCAGTCTTTCTGGGGCCAACGTCCTGACTTTC. This codes for CASSLSGANVLTF.

The rearrangement uses TRBV25-1 and TRBJ2-7; 9 bases line up with TRBD1. V was clipped by 3 bases and J by 6 bases; unmatched bases: 12. CDR1 and CDR2 (germline): MGHDK, SYGVNS. The CDR3 extends over 16 amino acids. DNA for the CDR3: TGTGCCAGCAGTGAGGCCCCCGGACAGGGGTTTGGCGAGCAGTACTTC. This encodes CASSEAPGQGFGEQYF.

This chain uses TRBV9 with TRBJ2-3, with a tentative D call TRBD1 (6 bases). Germline V CDR1 and CDR2: SGDLS, YYNGEE. The length of the CDR3 is 16 residues. Trimming pared 4 bases from V and 0 bases from J, leaving 15 bases between. CDR3 sequence reads: CASSWQGRGSTDTQYF. CDR3 nucleotide sequence: TGTGCCAGCAGCTGGCAGGGTAGGGGGAGCACAGATACGCAGTATTTT.

The J gene is TRBJ2-1, the V gene TRBV27, with a weak D call TRBD1 (6 bases). V dropped 0 bases and J dropped 10 bases, with 10 bases sitting between them. The germline gives CDR1 MNHEY, CDR2 SMNVEV (reference sequence). The CDR3 is 13 amino acids. This CDR3 is CASSLSGAYEQFF. The CDR3 DNA reads as TGTGCCAGCAGTTTATCGGGGGCATACGAGCAGTTCTTC.

This clone has a count of ten or more. The chain is built from TRBV7-9 and TRBJ2-7; no firm D call. The germline gives CDR1 SEHNR, CDR2 FQNEAQ (reference sequence). The CDR3 covers 14 residues. V lost 2 bases and J 0 bases, leaving 8 bases between the germline ends. The CDR3 protein is CASSLLADSYEQYF. DNA for the CDR3: TGTGCCAGCAGCTTATTGGCGGACTCCTACGAGCAGTACTTC.

The chain is built from TRBV6-5 and TRBJ1-5; D gene ambiguous. The germline gives CDR1 MNHEY, CDR2 SVGAGI. The CDR3 runs 14 residues. V gave up 6 bases and J gave up 0 bases, with 9 bases separating them. DNA of the CDR3: TGTGCCAGCAGAAGCGGATATAGCAATCAGCCCCAGCATTTT. This sequence encodes CASRSGYSNQPQHF.

V gene TRBV9 combines with J gene TRBJ1-5, with D maybe TRBD1 (5 bases). The CDR3 totals 14 residues. With 1 base removed from V and 4 bases from J, the gap between germline ends came to 9 bases. The V gene's germline CDR1 is SGDLS and CDR2 YYNGEE. DNA for the CDR3: TGTGCCAGCAGCGTATGGGGGAGGAATCAGCCCCAGCATTTT. This translates into CASSVWGRNQPQHF.

The genes are TRBV20-1 and TRBJ1-4, with D maybe TRBD1 (5 bases). The V and J ends lost 3 bases and 8 bases respectively, with 16 bases between them. CDR3 length equals 14 residues. Germline V gene data show CDR1 as DFQATT and CDR2 as SNEGSKA (reference sequence). The chain's CDR3 is CSASGAGREEKLFF. The CDR3 DNA follows: TGCAGTGCTAGTGGGGCAGGGCGGGAGGAAAAACTGTTTTTT.

This chain uses TRBV7-8 with TRBJ2-3; a possible D gene is TRBD2 (5 bases). Germline V lookup: CDR1 SGHVS, CDR2 FQNEAQ. Trimming shortened V by 8 bases and J by 6 bases, and 15 bases separated the two germline ends. This CDR3 is built from 13 residues. The chain's CDR3 is CASGGAGFDTQYF. The CDR3 DNA reads TGTGCCAGCGGAGGAGCCGGTTTTGATACGCAGTATTTT.

The V and J genes are TRBV19 and TRBJ1-2; no clear D. Trimming removed 7 bases at V and 8 bases at J, with 11 bases between. Germline assignment: CDR1 LNHDA and CDR2 SQIVND (reference sequence). The CDR3 is 11 residues long. CDR3 nucleotide sequence: TGTGCCAGTAACACGGCCGGGGGCTACACCTTC. This sequence encodes CASNTAGGYTF.

The rearrangement links TRBV28 to TRBJ1-6; D is ambiguous. V dropped 6 bases and J dropped 2 bases, with 11 bases sitting between them. The CDR3 has 15 amino acids. CDR1 MDHEN and CDR2 SYDVKM come from the germline V gene. In nucleotides, the CDR3 is TGTGCCAGCAGCGCGGGTACCGCCTATAATTCACCCCTCCACTTT. Translating it yields CASSAGTAYNSPLHF.

The sample holds one count of this clone. The V gene is TRBV9, the J gene TRBJ2-7; 9 bases map to TRBD2. CDR3 length: 16 residues. Trimming cost V 0 bases and J 3 bases; bases outside gene matches: 7. Germline CDR1 reads SGDLS; CDR2 reads YYNGEE. The CDR3 DNA follows: TGTGCCAGCAGCGTAGCGGATAGCGGGAGTGTCTACGAGCAGTACTTC. The encoded protein is CASSVADSGSVYEQYF.

The chain joins TRBV19 to TRBJ1-1; tentative D call: TRBD1 (5 bases). This CDR3 region has 14 residues. The germline V gene has CDR1 LNHDA and CDR2 SQIVND (reference sequence). Trimming left V 11 bases short and J 7 bases short, with 23 bases between. The CDR3 sequence is CASLGGVDGGEAFF. The CDR3, as DNA: TGTGCCTCCCTAGGAGGGGTAGACGGTGGTGAAGCTTTCTTT.

The gene calls are TRBV29-1 and TRBJ2-7; a possible D gene is TRBD1 (5 bases). CDR3 size: 12 residues. Trimming stripped 0 bases from V and 5 bases from J, with 8 bases between. Germline assignment: CDR1 SQVTM and CDR2 ANQGSEA. The CDR3 sequence is CSVEETGDEQYF. The CDR3 coding sequence is TGCAGCGTTGAAGAAACAGGCGACGAGCAGTACTTC.